These 27 T cell receptor beta chains were all obtained from the same sample, sequenced in a study of T cells in Graves' hyperthyroidism and ophthalmopathy. Amplified TCR beta CDR3 regions derived from RNA transcripts. First-round RT-PCR with HTBI primers amplified the TCR CDR3 region. In TCRdb, the multiplex PCR reads were re-called with MiXCR into one record per CDR3 protein. The table has 450,000 to 700,000 distinct CDR3 sequences, 35% to 55% seen once; the top ten hold 15% to 20%. Sequenced material: peripheral blood or thyroid tissue (not recorded which). The receptors were sampled from an adult woman with Graves' disease, either hyperthyroidism or ophthalmopathy (not recorded which).

This chain links TRBV7-9 with TRBJ1-2, with D uncertain. CDR1 is SEHNR, CDR2 FQNEAQ, per germline (reference sequence). The CDR3 totals 13 residues. V was pared by 5 bases and J by 9 bases, with 16 bases between. DNA for the CDR3: TGTGCCAGCAGCCAAGATCAGGAGCGAAGCTACACCTTC. Translating it yields CASSQDQERSYTF.

This clonotype came up once. The rearrangement joins TRBV25-1 to TRBJ2-7; 7 bases match TRBD2. The CDR3 spans 12 residues. The germline V gene has CDR1 MGHDK and CDR2 SYGVNS. V lost 4 bases to trimming and J lost 11 bases; unmatched junction nucleotides: 8. The CDR3 DNA reads as TGTGCCAGCAGTGCGGGGCCGGGAGGAAAGTACTTC. Its translation is CASSAGPGGKYF.

This clonotype was detected ten times or more. The V gene is TRBV14, the J gene TRBJ1-1, with a tentative D call TRBD1 (5 bases). Per germline, CDR1 SGHDN and CDR2 FVKESK. Deletions cut 1 base from V and 0 bases from J, with 12 bases between. The CDR3 is 16 amino acids. DNA for the CDR3: TGTGCCAGCAGCCAAGTCGAGGGGTTTCTGAACACTGAAGCTTTCTTT. Protein: CASSQVEGFLNTEAFF.

The V call is TRBV7-9, the J call TRBJ2-2; 8 nucleotides match TRBD1. Trimming cost V 4 bases and J 5 bases; bases outside gene matches: 15. This CDR3 has 18 residues. Germline-derived CDR1 and CDR2 are SEHNR and FQNEAQ (reference sequence). The CDR3 reads CASSSGAGAGGVTGELFF. Here the CDR3 DNA reads TGTGCCAGCAGCTCCGGTGCTGGGGCAGGGGGCGTTACCGGGGAGCTGTTTTTT.

This clonotype has ten or more counts. V usage is TRBV5-1 and J usage is TRBJ2-2, with 8 bases aligning to TRBD1. Germline lookup yields CDR1 SGHRS and CDR2 YFSETQ. The CDR3 covers 15 residues. With 6 bases clipped from V and 0 bases from J, the junction kept 4 bases outside the gene matches. The CDR3 loop is CASNPTGANTGELFF. In nucleotides, the CDR3 is TGCGCCAGCAATCCGACAGGGGCGAACACCGGGGAGCTGTTTTTT.

This chain links TRBV20-1 with TRBJ2-7; D uncertain. There are 11 residues in the CDR3. V lost 8 bases to trimming and J lost 1 base, with 9 bases between them. CDR1 is DFQATT and CDR2 is SNEGSKA in the germline V gene (reference sequence). CDR3 region: CSRSRSYEQYF. DNA of the CDR3: TGCAGTCGCTCGCGTTCCTACGAGCAGTACTTC.

This clonotype was seen only a few times. An end of the junction does not agree with germline; a read error may underlie this. The gene calls are TRBV28 and TRBJ1-5; TRBD1 agrees at 7 bases. Germline CDR1 is MDHEN and CDR2 is SYDVKM. The CDR3 totals 12 residues. CDR3 sequence (DNA): TGTGCCAGCAGAGAACAGGGGCAGCCCGAGCATTTT. Its protein is CASREQGQPEHF.

The chain joins TRBV27 to TRBJ2-2, with TRBD1 as a possible D gene (6 bases). The germline V gene has CDR1 MNHEY and CDR2 SMNVEV (reference sequence). This CDR3 has 16 residues. The ends were cut back, 4 bases at V and 4 bases at J, with 16 bases in the middle. CDR3 coding DNA: TGTGCCAGCAGTTCGGGGACAAGGGGGTTCACCGGGGAGCTGTTTTTT. Residues: CASSSGTRGFTGELFF.

This clonotype was observed a few times. The chain is built from TRBV25-1 and TRBJ1-5, with D maybe TRBD1 (6 bases). The CDR3 covers 13 residues. Germline CDR1 is MGHDK and CDR2 is SYGVNS. Trimming removed 11 bases from V and 2 bases from J, with 13 bases in between. Written as DNA, the CDR3 is TGTGCCTCGCAAGCAGGGGGCAATCAGCCCCAGCATTTT. It translates to CASQAGGNQPQHF.

This clonotype was counted ten times or more. The junction differs from germline at one of its ends, possibly a read error. This chain uses TRBV5-1 with TRBJ1-5; no reliable D call. Germline CDR1 SGHRS, CDR2 YFSETQ. This CDR3 has 15 residues. CDR3 coding DNA: TGTGCCAGCAGCTTGTCAACGGGAGGCAATCAGCCCCAGCATTTT. It is translated as CASSLSTGGNQPQHF. Filled out from reference TRBV5-1 and TRBJ1-5, the complete variable domain reads KAGVTQTPRYLIKTRGQQVTLSCSPISGHRSVSWYQQTPGQGLQFLFEYFSETQRNKGNFPGRFSGRQFSNSRSEMNVSTLELGDSALYLCASSLSTGGNQPQHFGDGTRLSIL.

The V call is TRBV12-3 or TRBV12-4, the J call TRBJ2-7; possible D gene TRBD1, 5 bases. The CDR3 spans 12 residues. V lost 7 bases and J 6 bases, leaving 13 bases between the germline ends. In DNA form, the CDR3 reads TGTGCCAGCAACCAGGGTTCTGGCGAGCAGTACTTC. The encoded protein is CASNQGSGEQYF.

This clonotype was seen many times. The chain links TRBV4-2 to TRBJ1-6, with unresolved D. Per germline, CDR1 LGHNA and CDR2 YNFKEQ. The CDR3 is 16 residues long. The V end lost 0 bases, the J end lost 0 bases, and 6 bases lay between the germline ends. The CDR3 bases are TGTGCCAGCAGCCAAGATGTGAGCTCCTATAATTCACCCCTCCACTTT. It specifies CASSQDVSSYNSPLHF.

This clonotype was observed many times. V and J are TRBV20-1 and TRBJ2-6; 7 bases align to TRBD1. Unmatched junction bases numbered 14, after V lost 5 bases and J lost 1 base. Germline lookup yields CDR1 DFQATT and CDR2 SNEGSKA (reference sequence). The CDR3 length is 18 residues. CDR3 protein: CSAVPPKGAGSGANVLTF. CDR3 DNA: TGCAGTGCTGTCCCCCCAAAGGGGGCAGGTTCTGGGGCCAACGTCCTGACTTTC.

The chain combines TRBV10-2 with TRBJ1-1, with D possibly TRBD1 on 6 matching bases. CDR1 is WSHSY and CDR2 is SAAADI in the germline V gene. This CDR3 is built from 13 residues. Trimming took 3 bases from V and 6 from J, leaving 11 bases between them. CDR3 nucleotides: TGCGCCAGCAGTGATTGGGGGCGTTCTGAAGCTTTCTTT. This gives the protein CASSDWGRSEAFF.

The chain couples TRBV7-7 to TRBJ2-7, with 8 positions matching TRBD2. CDR3 length: 11 amino acids. Germline CDR1 is SSHAT and CDR2 is FNYEAQ (reference sequence). The DNA for the CDR3 is TGTACTAGCGGAGGGGACTACGAGCAGTACTTC. Translation gives CTSGGDYEQYF.

This clonotype was detected ten times or more. The V gene is TRBV5-5, the J gene TRBJ1-2; possibly TRBD1 for D (6 bases). The germline V and J ends were trimmed by 6 bases and 1 base, with 13 bases remaining between them. The CDR3 length is 14 residues. Per the germline V gene, CDR1 is SGHKS and CDR2 is YYEKEE (reference sequence). CDR3 in amino acids: CASNPPGVNYGYTF. The CDR3, as DNA: TGTGCCAGCAATCCTCCAGGGGTTAACTATGGCTACACCTTC.

The rearrangement joins TRBV19 to TRBJ2-7; D might be TRBD1 (5 bases). Germline assignment: CDR1 LNHDA and CDR2 SQIVND (reference sequence). CDR3 length equals 15 residues. Trimming took off 3 bases at V and 0 bases at J, with 12 bases between the two ends. Here the CDR3 DNA reads TGTGCCAGTAGTATTCGCGACAGCAGCTCCTACGAGCAGTACTTC. Residues: CASSIRDSSSYEQYF.

This clonotype was observed once. A read error is possible here, since a much larger clone lies one base away. The chain is built from TRBV7-9 and TRBJ2-7; D perhaps matches TRBD2 (5 bases). Per germline, CDR1 SEHNR and CDR2 FQNEAQ (reference sequence). V lost 5 bases and J lost 1, with 15 bases in between. This CDR3 spans 15 amino acids. CDR3 DNA: TGTGCCAGCAGCCCACCTTGGAGGCATTCCTACGAGCAGTACTTC. It translates to CASSPPWRHSYEQYF.

This clonotype was detected many times. J is TRBJ2-7 and V is TRBV7-8, with D possibly TRBD2 on 7 matching bases. The CDR3 loop spans 16 amino acids. The germline gives CDR1 SGHVS, CDR2 FQNEAQ. V was trimmed by 0 bases and J by 0 bases, leaving 12 bases between them. CDR3 coding DNA: TGTGCCAGCAGCTTAGCCGGGAGGACAGTCTCCTACGAGCAGTACTTC. Protein: CASSLAGRTVSYEQYF.

The sample holds many counts of this clonotype. This chain links TRBV7-2 with TRBJ1-2; possibly TRBD1 for D (5 bases). The V gene lost 1 base and the J gene lost 4 bases, with 13 bases spanning the gap. This CDR3 is 15 amino acids long. Germline CDR1 SGHTA, CDR2 FQGNSA. This chain's CDR3 is CASSLVSRGPYGYTF. Here the CDR3 DNA reads TGTGCCAGCAGCTTAGTATCGCGGGGACCCTATGGCTACACCTTC.

The chain has TRBV4-2 and TRBJ2-7; 7 positions match TRBD2. This CDR3 comprises 15 residues. Germline assignment: CDR1 LGHNA and CDR2 YNFKEQ. The V segment lost 0 bases and the J segment 6 bases; nucleotides outside the gene matches: 8. Written as DNA, the CDR3 is TGTGCCAGCAGCCAAGATTGGGGGAGGGCGGGCGAGCAGTACTTC. Protein: CASSQDWGRAGEQYF.

This clonotype showed up many times. V gene TRBV15 combines with J gene TRBJ1-1; TRBD1 is a possible D gene (5 bases). This CDR3 has 12 amino acids. Germline values: CDR1 LNHNV, CDR2 YYDKDF (reference sequence). The V and J ends lost 1 base and 10 bases respectively, with 10 bases between them. The CDR3 protein is CATSRARGRAFF. CDR3 nucleotide sequence: TGTGCCACCAGCAGAGCCCGGGGGAGAGCTTTCTTT.

The V gene is TRBV10-3, the J gene TRBJ1-1; perhaps TRBD1 as D (5 bases). The ends were cut back, 10 bases at V and 7 bases at J, with 28 bases in the middle. The CDR3 is 16 residues long. Per the germline V gene, CDR1 is ENHRY and CDR2 is SYGVKD. The CDR3 here is CATARLALNTGGEAFF. CDR3 DNA sequence: TGTGCCACCGCGAGACTAGCCTTGAACACCGGGGGTGAAGCTTTCTTT.

The rearrangement uses TRBV7-2 and TRBJ2-7; TRBD2 matches 9 bases. Germline-derived CDR1 and CDR2 are SGHTA and FQGNSA. J gave up 7 bases and V 6 bases, and 4 bases lay outside the gene matches. The CDR3 length is 12 residues. The DNA of the CDR3 is TGTGCCAGCAGTGGAGGACTAGCGGAGCAGTACTTC. This encodes CASSGGLAEQYF.

The V and J genes are TRBV10-3 and TRBJ1-5; 8 nucleotides agree with TRBD1. V trimming: 8 bases; J trimming: 7 bases; junction bases outside the gene matches: 4. This CDR3 is built from 12 residues. Germline assignment: CDR1 ENHRY and CDR2 SYGVKD. DNA for the CDR3: TGTGCCATCGGACAGGGTTACCAGCCCCAGCATTTT. Protein sequence: CAIGQGYQPQHF.

This clonotype was observed many times. The DNA for the CDR3 is TGTGCCAGCAGTTACTCGCAGGGGGCCAACGAAAAACTGTTTTTT. Its protein product is CASSYSQGANEKLFF. The genes are TRBV6-5 and TRBJ1-4; 8 nucleotides line up with TRBD1. Looked up from germline, CDR1 is MNHEY and CDR2 is SVGAGI. The J segment lost 8 bases and the V segment lost 0 bases, leaving 5 bases of the junction unmatched. The CDR3 consists of 15 residues.

This clonotype showed up many times. This chain uses TRBV12-3 or TRBV12-4 with TRBJ2-7, with 9 bases aligning to TRBD2. J lost 3 bases, V lost 6 bases, and 3 bases had no gene match. This CDR3 has 13 residues. The CDR3, as DNA: TGTGCCAGCAGGGCTAGCGGGATCTACGAGCAGTACTTC. The encoded protein is CASRASGIYEQYF.